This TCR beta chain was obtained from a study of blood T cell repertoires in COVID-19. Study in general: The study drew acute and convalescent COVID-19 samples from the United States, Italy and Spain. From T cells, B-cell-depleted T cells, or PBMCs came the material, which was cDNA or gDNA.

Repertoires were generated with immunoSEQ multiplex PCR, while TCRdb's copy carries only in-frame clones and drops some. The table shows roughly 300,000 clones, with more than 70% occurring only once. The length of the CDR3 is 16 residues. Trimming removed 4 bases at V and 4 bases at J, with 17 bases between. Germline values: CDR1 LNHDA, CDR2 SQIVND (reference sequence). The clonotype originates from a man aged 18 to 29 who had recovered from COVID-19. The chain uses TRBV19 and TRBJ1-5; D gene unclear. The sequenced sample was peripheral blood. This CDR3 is CASSRGGGLGNQPQHF. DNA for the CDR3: TGTGCCAGTAGTAGGGGAGGAGGGTTAGGGAATCAGCCCCAGCATTTT.